The rows below give T cell receptor beta chains drawn from one sample of a study of T cells after yellow fever vaccination. From the 5' RACE reads, TCRdb called clonotypes with MiXCR, one entry per CDR3 protein. The table records about 200,000 distinct CDR3 sequences, 3.2% of them present only once. The sequences come from CD4+ T cells sorted from PBMCs, collected 10 days after the yellow fever booster vaccination. Receptors were obtained from a man younger than 35 who received the YFV17D yellow fever vaccine. Both conserved end residues are part of each CDR3. Fields, in order: J gene, clone size, D gene, V gene, CDR3 protein, CDR3 DNA. D genes are given only for firm matches. Where a row states a size, it is once, few, many or the class of an expanded clone; other rows omit it.

>TRBJ1-2|many|-|TRBV20-1
CSAIGGGAGYGYTF
TGCAGTGCCATAGGTGGGGGGGCAGGTTATGGCTACACCTTC
>TRBJ1-5|many|TRBD1|TRBV19
CASSRGQGSQPQHF
TGTGCCAGTAGCCGCGGACAGGGCTCGCAGCCCCAGCATTTT
>TRBJ2-5|few|-|TRBV2
CASNGLQETQYF
TGTGCCAGCAACGGGCTACAAGAGACCCAGTACTTC
>TRBJ1-1|many|-|TRBV12-3/TRBV12-4
CASSRTGGVNTEAFF
TGTGCCAGCAGTCGTACAGGAGGGGTGAACACTGAAGCTTTCTTT
>TRBJ2-3|many|TRBD2|TRBV10-2
CASRLAGEDTQYF
TGCGCCAGCAGATTAGCGGGGGAGGATACGCAGTATTTT
>TRBJ2-7|many|-|TRBV11-2
CASSLVVGYEQYF
TGTGCCAGCAGCTTAGTCGTCGGATACGAGCAGTACTTC
>TRBJ2-1|-|-|TRBV3-1
CASSQELAGVLGSSYNEQFF
TGTGCCAGCAGCCAAGAACTAGCTGGGGTCCTCGGTAGTTCCTACAATGAGCAGTTCTTC
>TRBJ2-1|many|TRBD2|TRBV5-1
CASSWTSGDPSYNEQFF
TGCGCCAGCAGCTGGACTAGCGGGGACCCCTCCTACAATGAGCAGTTCTTC
>TRBJ2-5|few|-|TRBV5-1
CASSLESPKETQYF
TGCGCCAGCAGCTTGGAAAGCCCGAAAGAGACCCAGTACTTC
>TRBJ2-5|few|TRBD2|TRBV14
CASSQGPAGFQETQYF
TGTGCCAGCAGCCAAGGGCCAGCGGGGTTCCAAGAGACCCAGTACTTC
>TRBJ2-5|many|TRBD1|TRBV5-8
CASSDRTGGETQYF
TGTGCCAGCAGCGATCGGACAGGGGGAGAGACCCAGTACTTC
>TRBJ2-5|few|-|TRBV11-3
CASSGYHGETQYF
TGTGCCAGCAGCGGATACCACGGGGAGACCCAGTACTTC
>TRBJ1-1|-|-|TRBV5-1
CASSVDRLNTEAFF
TGCGCCAGCAGCGTTGACAGACTAAACACTGAAGCTTTCTTT
>TRBJ2-7|many|-|TRBV12-3/TRBV12-4
CASSFGRDYEQYF
TGTGCCAGCAGTTTCGGACGAGACTACGAGCAGTACTTC
>TRBJ2-3|few|-|TRBV5-1
CASRQNPTDTQYF
TGCGCCAGCAGACAAAACCCCACAGATACGCAGTATTTT
>TRBJ2-1|few|-|TRBV7-9
CASRFLGSRSPNEQFF
TGTGCCAGCAGGTTCCTAGGTTCGCGTTCTCCCAATGAGCAGTTCTTC
>TRBJ1-1|-|-|TRBV4-2
CASSQELRLTESATEAFF
TGTGCCAGCAGCCAAGAACTCCGATTGACGGAGTCAGCCACTGAAGCTTTCTTT
>TRBJ1-5|few|-|TRBV24-1
CATSMADNQPQHF
TGTGCCACCTCGATGGCGGATAATCAGCCCCAGCATTTT